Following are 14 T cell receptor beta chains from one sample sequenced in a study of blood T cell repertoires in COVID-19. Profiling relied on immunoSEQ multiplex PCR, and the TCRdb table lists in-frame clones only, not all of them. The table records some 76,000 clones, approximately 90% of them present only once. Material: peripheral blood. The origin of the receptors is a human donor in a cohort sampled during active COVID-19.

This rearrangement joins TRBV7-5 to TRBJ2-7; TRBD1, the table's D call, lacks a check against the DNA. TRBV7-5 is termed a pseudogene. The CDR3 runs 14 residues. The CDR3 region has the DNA TGTGTCAGAAGCCACCAGGGGGAACACTACGAGCAGTACTTC. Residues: CVRSHQGEHYEQYF.

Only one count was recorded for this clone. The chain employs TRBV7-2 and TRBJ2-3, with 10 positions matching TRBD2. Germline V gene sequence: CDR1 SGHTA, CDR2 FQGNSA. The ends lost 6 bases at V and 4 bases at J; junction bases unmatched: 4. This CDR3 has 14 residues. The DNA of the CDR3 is TGTGCCAGCAGATATAGCGGGGGGCCAGATACGCAGTATTTT. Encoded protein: CASRYSGGPDTQYF.

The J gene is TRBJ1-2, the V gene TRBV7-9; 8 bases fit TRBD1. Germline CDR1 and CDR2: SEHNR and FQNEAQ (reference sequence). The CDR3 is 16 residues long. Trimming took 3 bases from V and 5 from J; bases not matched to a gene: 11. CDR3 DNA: TGTGCCAGCAGCTTGGTGGTGACAGGGGACAAGTATGGCTACACCTTC. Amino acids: CASSLVVTGDKYGYTF.

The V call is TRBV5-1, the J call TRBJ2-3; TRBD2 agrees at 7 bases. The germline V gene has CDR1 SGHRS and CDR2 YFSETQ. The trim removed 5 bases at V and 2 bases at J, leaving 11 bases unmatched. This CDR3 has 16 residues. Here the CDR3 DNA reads TGCGCCAGCAGGTCTGAACCTAGCGGACCCACAGATACGCAGTATTTT. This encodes CASRSEPSGPTDTQYF.

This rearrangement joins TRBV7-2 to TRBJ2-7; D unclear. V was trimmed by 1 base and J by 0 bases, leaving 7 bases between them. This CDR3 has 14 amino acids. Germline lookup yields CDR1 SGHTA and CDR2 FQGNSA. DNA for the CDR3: TGTGCCAGCAGCTTAGAGAGAAGCTCCTACGAGCAGTACTTC. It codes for CASSLERSSYEQYF.

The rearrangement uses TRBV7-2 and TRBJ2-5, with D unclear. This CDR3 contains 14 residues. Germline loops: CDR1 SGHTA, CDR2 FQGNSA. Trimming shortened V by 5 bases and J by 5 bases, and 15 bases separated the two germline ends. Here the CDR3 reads CASSPSAARETQYF. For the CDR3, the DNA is TGTGCCAGCAGCCCCTCCGCGGCCCGGGAGACCCAGTACTTC.

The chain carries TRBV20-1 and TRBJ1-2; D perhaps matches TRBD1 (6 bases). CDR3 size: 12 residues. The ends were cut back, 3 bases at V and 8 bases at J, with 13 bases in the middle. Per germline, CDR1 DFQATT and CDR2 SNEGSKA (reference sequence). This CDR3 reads CSASRGGDGYTF. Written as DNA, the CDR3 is TGCAGTGCTAGTAGGGGGGGAGACGGCTACACCTTC.

The CDR3 loop reads CASSQGIQETQYF. In DNA form, the CDR3 reads TGTGCCAGCAGCCAAGGTATCCAAGAGACCCAGTACTTC. The chain recombines TRBV14 with TRBJ2-5, with unresolved D. Trimming shortened V by 1 base and J by 1 base, and 4 bases separated the two germline ends. Germline CDR1 reads SGHDN; CDR2 reads FVKESK. The CDR3 spans 13 residues.

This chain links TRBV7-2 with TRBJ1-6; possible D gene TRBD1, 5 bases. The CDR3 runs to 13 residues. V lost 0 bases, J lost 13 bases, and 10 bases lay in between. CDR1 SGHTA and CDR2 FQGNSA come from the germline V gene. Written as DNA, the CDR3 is TGTGCCAGCAGCTTAGCCAGGGCCGTCCCCCTCCACTTT. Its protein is CASSLARAVPLHF. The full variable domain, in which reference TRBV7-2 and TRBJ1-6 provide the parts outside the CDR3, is GAGVSQSPSNKVTEKGKDVELRCDPISGHTALYWYRQSLGQGLEFLIYFQGNSAPDKSGLPSDRFSAERTGGSVSTLTIQRTQQEDSAVYLCASSLARAVPLHFGNGTRLTVT.

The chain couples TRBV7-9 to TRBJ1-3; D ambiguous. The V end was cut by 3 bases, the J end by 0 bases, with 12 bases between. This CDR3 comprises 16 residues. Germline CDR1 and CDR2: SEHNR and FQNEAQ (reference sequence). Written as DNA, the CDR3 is TGTGCCAGCAGCTTCGGTCTATTCCTCTCTGGAAACACCATATATTTT. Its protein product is CASSFGLFLSGNTIYF.

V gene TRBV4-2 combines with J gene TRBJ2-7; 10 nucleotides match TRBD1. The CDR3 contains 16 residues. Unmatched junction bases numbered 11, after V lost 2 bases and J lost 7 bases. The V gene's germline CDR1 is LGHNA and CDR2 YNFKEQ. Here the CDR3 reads CASSQNTRDRGREQYF. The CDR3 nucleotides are TGTGCCAGCAGCCAAAATACCAGGGACAGGGGAAGGGAGCAGTACTTC.

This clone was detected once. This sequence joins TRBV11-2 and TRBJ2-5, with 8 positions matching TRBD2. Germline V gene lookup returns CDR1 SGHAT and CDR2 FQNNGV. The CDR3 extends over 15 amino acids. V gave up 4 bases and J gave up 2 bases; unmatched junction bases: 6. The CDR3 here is CASSSAGGLQETQYF. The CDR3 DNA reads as TGTGCCAGCAGCTCGGCGGGGGGCCTTCAAGAGACCCAGTACTTC.

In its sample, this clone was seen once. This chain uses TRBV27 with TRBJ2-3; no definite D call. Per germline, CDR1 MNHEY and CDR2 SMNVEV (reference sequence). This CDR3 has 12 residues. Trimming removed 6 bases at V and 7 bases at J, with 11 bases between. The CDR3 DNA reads TGTGCCAGCAGCAGAGGTCGGAATACGCAGTATTTT. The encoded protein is CASSRGRNTQYF.

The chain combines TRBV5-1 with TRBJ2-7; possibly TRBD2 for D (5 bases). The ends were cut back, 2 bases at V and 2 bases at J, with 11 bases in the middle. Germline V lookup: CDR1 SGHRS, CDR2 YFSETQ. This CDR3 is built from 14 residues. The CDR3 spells CASSFHRDTYEQYF. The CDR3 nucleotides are TGCGCCAGCAGCTTCCACCGGGATACCTACGAGCAGTACTTC.